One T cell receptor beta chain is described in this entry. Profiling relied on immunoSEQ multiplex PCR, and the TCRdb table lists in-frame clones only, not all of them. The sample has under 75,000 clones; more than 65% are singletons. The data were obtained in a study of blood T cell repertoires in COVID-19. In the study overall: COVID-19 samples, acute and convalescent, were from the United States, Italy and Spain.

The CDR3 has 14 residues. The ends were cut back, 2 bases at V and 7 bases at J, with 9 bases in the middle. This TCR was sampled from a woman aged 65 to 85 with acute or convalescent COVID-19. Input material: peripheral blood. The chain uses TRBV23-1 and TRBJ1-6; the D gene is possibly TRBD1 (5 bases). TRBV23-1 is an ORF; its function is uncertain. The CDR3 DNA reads TGCGCCAGCAGTCAACTGGGGCGAAATTCACCCCTCCACTTT. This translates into CASSQLGRNSPLHF.